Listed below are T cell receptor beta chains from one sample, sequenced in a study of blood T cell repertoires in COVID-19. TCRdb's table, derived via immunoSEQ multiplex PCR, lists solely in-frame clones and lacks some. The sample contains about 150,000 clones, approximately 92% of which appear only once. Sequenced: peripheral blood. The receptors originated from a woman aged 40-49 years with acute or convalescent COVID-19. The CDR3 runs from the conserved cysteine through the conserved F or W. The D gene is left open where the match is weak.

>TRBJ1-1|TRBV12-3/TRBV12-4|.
TGTGCCAGCAGAACTCTTGGGAACACTGAAGCTTTCTTT
CASRTLGNTEAFF
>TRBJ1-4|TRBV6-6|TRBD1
TGTGCCAGCAGTTACCGGACAGGGCCCAATGAAAAACTGTTTTTT
CASSYRTGPNEKLFF
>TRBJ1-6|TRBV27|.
TGTGCCAGCAGTTTATTTGTAACAGGGCGGCATAATTCACCCCTCCACTTT
CASSLFVTGRHNSPLHF
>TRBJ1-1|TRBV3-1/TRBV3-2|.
TGTGCCAGCAGCCACGACAGCTGGGGTTTCGGGCCTGAAGCTTTCTTT
CASSHDSWGFGPEAFF
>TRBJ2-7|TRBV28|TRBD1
TGTGCCAGCCTTTCATGGGGACAGGGGGCAAGCGAGCAGTACTTC
CASLSWGQGASEQYF
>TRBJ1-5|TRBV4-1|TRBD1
TGCGCCAGCAGCCAAGGCAGGGGGTCGTTCGGTGATCAGCCCCAGCATTTT
CASSQGRGSFGDQPQHF
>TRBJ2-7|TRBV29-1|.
TGCAGCGTCGGTTTAAATACCTACGAGCAGTACTTC
CSVGLNTYEQYF
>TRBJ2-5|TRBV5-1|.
TGCGCCAGCAGCTTGCTGCGGGGCGAGGTTGAGACCCAGTACTTC
CASSLLRGEVETQYF
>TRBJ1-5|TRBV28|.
TGTGCCAGCCGCAAGCCACAGGGAATAAATCAGCCCCAGCATTTT
CASRKPQGINQPQHF
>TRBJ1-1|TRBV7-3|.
TGTGCCAGCAGCACCGGAACGACAGGTTTGAACACTGAAGCTTTCTTT
CASSTGTTGLNTEAFF
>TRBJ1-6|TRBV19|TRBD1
TGTGCCAGTAGTATAGCACGGGGACCGACAGGGAGTAATTCACCCCTCCACTTT
CASSIARGPTGSNSPLHF
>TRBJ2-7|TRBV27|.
TGTGCCAGCGGGACATTCTACGAGCAGTACTTC
CASGTFYEQYF
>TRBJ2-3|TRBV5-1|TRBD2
TGCGCCAGCAGCCCTCGGACTAGCCCAGATACGCAGTATTTT
CASSPRTSPDTQYF